Sequencing of this T cell receptor beta chain was carried out in a study of T cells in Graves' hyperthyroidism and ophthalmopathy. Ophthalmopathy cases met thresholds of Clinical Activity Score at least 3, NOSPECS grade at least 4 and duration under 3 months. Based on clinical symptoms, serum thyroxine and TRAb, thyroid ultrasound and orbital computed tomography, diagnoses were reached. The PBMCs had their origin in 7.5 to 10 ml of fresh peripheral blood. This clonotype appeared a few times. The CDR3 is 10 residues long. V shed 7 bases and J shed 7 bases, with 10 bases lying between them. Germline V gives CDR1 SQVTM, CDR2 ANQGSEA. Amplified TCR beta CDR3 regions derived from RNA transcripts. First-round RT-PCR with HTBI primers amplified the TCR CDR3 region. One entry per CDR3 protein results from TCRdb running MiXCR on the multiplex PCR reads. The sample contains 560,000 or so distinct CDR3 sequences, about 20% of which appear only once.

The clonotype was recovered from a man in his forties with Graves' ophthalmopathy. Sequenced input: blood. V is TRBV29-1 and J is TRBJ1-1, with D hard to call. The CDR3 coding sequence is TGCAGCGCCCTAGAAGGTGAAGCTTTCTTT. Amino acid sequence: CSALEGEAFF.